This TCR beta chain originates from a study of Graves' ophthalmopathy and Graves' hyperthyroidism. The diagnostic workup employed clinical symptoms, serum thyroxine, TRAb, thyroid ultrasound and orbital computed tomography. Comments on this clonotype: One junction end does not reproduce the germline sequence, and a read error may be involved.

Transcripts of RNA were the source for amplifying TCR beta CDR3 regions. Following a first-round RT-PCR that used HTBI primers, a second-round multiplex PCR was carried out. One entry per CDR3 protein, called by TCRdb with MiXCR from the multiplex PCR reads. The table includes around 470,000 distinct CDR3 sequences, 13% to 15% detected once. The CDR3 loop spans 13 amino acids. Germline lookup yields CDR1 SEHNR and CDR2 FQNEAQ (reference sequence). Sequencing was carried out using blood. This TCR was recovered from a woman under 40 with Graves' ophthalmopathy. The gene calls are TRBV7-9 and TRBJ1-2; a possible D gene is TRBD1 (5 bases). DNA for the CDR3: TGTGCCGGCAGCCCACGGGACGGCGTTGGCTACACCTTC. Its protein is CAGSPRDGVGYTF.